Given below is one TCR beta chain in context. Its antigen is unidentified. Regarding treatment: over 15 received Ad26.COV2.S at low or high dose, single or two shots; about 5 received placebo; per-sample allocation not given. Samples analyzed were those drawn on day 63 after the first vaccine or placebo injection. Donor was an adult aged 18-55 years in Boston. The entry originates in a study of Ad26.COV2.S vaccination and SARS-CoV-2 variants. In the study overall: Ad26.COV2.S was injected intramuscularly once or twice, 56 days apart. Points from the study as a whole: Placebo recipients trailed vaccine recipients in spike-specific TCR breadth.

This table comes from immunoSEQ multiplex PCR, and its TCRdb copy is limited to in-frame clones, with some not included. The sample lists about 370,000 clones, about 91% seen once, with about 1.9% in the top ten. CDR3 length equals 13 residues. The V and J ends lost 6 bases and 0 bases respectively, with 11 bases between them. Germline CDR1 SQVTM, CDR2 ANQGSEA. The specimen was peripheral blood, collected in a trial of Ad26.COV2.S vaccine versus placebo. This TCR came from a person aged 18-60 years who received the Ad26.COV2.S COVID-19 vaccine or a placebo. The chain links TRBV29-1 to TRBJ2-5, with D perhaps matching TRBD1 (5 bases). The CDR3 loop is CSVVYRYQETQYF. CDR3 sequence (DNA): TGCAGCGTGGTCTACAGGTACCAAGAGACCCAGTACTTC.